This TCR beta chain emerged from a study of glioma-infiltrating T cells after dendritic cell vaccination. PBMC were collected before vaccination, two weeks after the third vaccination, and at progression. Input was approximately 2.2 ug genomic DNA, or all available if less. The PCR used 60 V beta and 13 J beta primers. Measured with immunoSEQ multiplex PCR; TCRdb has only the in-frame clones, and not every one. Of about 92,000 clones listed, just over 85% were seen once; the top ten hold 15% to 18%. From germline, CDR1 is SGDLS and CDR2 YYNGEE. Trimming removed 0 bases at V and 1 base at J, with 8 bases between. The CDR3 totals 14 residues.

Material: blood, obtained before dendritic cell vaccination. The origin of this receptor is a human donor with glioblastoma. The rearrangement joins TRBV9 to TRBJ2-7; D unresolved. CDR3 coding DNA: TGTGCCAGCAGCGTAGCGGTTCTGTCCTACGAGCAGTACTTC. As protein: CASSVAVLSYEQYF.